One sample yielded the 24 T cell receptor beta chains listed below, sequenced in a study of CD4+ T cells in melanoma. Data came from immunoSEQ multiplex PCR; TCRdb stores just in-frame clones and leaves some out. This table has roughly 50,000 clones, roughly 87% appearing once. Sequences were obtained from peripheral blood. The receptor source for this set is a human donor with melanoma.

A single count supports this clone. This chain links TRBV18 with TRBJ2-1; D uncertain. CDR3 size: 15 residues. V was cut by 2 bases and J by 0 bases, with 8 bases left in between. Germline CDR1 and CDR2: KGHSH and LQKENI. CDR3 sequence: CASSPMASSYNEQFF. The CDR3 nucleotides read TGTGCCAGCTCACCAATGGCTAGCTCCTACAATGAGCAGTTCTTC.

On this clone: Relative to the germline gene, one junction end is altered; a read error may explain this. This sequence joins TRBV6-5 and TRBJ1-2, with D tentatively TRBD1 (6 bases). The germline V gene encodes CDR1 MNHEY and CDR2 SVGAGI. CDR3 length equals 16 residues. CDR3 coding DNA: TGTGCCAGCAGGTACTCCGGACCGGGGGGGCTCTATGGCTACACCTTC. Protein: CASRYSGPGGLYGYTF.

V gene TRBV7-2 combines with J gene TRBJ1-5, with a possible D match to TRBD1 (6 bases). The CDR3 is 12 amino acids. V was cut by 7 bases and J by 6 bases, with 10 bases left in between. From germline, CDR1 is SGHTA and CDR2 FQGNSA. The CDR3 sequence: CASTKQGQPQHF. CDR3 in DNA: TGTGCCAGCACCAAACAGGGTCAGCCCCAGCATTTT.

Note on this clone: This sample also contains other DNA sequences that code for the same CDR3. The rearrangement joins TRBV6-5 to TRBJ1-1; D is perhaps TRBD1 (5 bases). Trimming left V 4 bases short and J 1 base short, with 10 bases between. This CDR3 spans 14 amino acids. In germline, CDR1 is MNHEY, CDR2 SVGAGI. As DNA, the CDR3 is TGTGCCAGCAGTTCCATGGGGGGGAACACTGAAGCTTTCTTT. It yields the protein CASSSMGGNTEAFF.

The chain couples TRBV18 to TRBJ2-1; TRBD2 might be the D (6 bases). The CDR3 is made up of 15 amino acids. CDR1 is KGHSH and CDR2 is LQKENI in the germline V gene. V was shortened by 0 bases and J by 0 bases, with 6 bases between the two germline ends. The CDR3 DNA reads as TGTGCCAGCTCACCACCGGGGGGCTCCTACAATGAGCAGTTCTTC. Its protein is CASSPPGGSYNEQFF.

With respect to this clone: A junction boundary mismatches the germline segment, possibly from a read error. The V gene is TRBV27, the J gene TRBJ1-2; 7 bases agree with TRBD1. This CDR3 comprises 15 residues. Germline V gene data show CDR1 as MNHEY and CDR2 as SMNVEV (reference sequence). The CDR3 bases are TGTGCCAGCAGTTTATCGACAGGGCTTGGCTATGACTACACCTTC. Its protein product is CASSLSTGLGYDYTF.

The chain carries TRBV27 and TRBJ2-1; 11 nucleotides align to TRBD2. CDR1 and CDR2 from the germline V gene are MNHEY and SMNVEV (reference sequence). The CDR3 length is 17 residues. Trimming cost V 2 bases and J 8 bases; bases outside gene matches: 11. For the CDR3, the DNA is TGTGCCAGCAGTTTAACTAGCGGGGGCCCAGTCGGGTATGAGCAGTTCTTC. Protein product: CASSLTSGGPVGYEQFF.

V and J are TRBV9 and TRBJ1-3; the D is unclear. V dropped 3 bases and J dropped 0 bases, with 7 bases sitting between them. The CDR3 has 14 residues. Germline V lookup: CDR1 SGDLS, CDR2 YYNGEE. This CDR3 reads CASSATYSGNTIYF. The CDR3 DNA reads as TGTGCCAGCAGCGCGACATACTCTGGAAACACCATATATTTT.

This chain joins TRBV7-8 and TRBJ2-7, with 10 bases aligning to TRBD1. Germline V gene lookup returns CDR1 SGHVS and CDR2 FQNEAQ. V shed 0 bases, J shed 2 bases, and the junction held 7 bases outside the gene matches. CDR3 length equals 17 residues. CDR3: CASSLAGQGKQTYEQYF. The DNA of the CDR3 is TGTGCCAGCAGCTTAGCGGGACAGGGGAAACAAACCTACGAGCAGTACTTC.

The rearrangement joins TRBV7-9 to TRBJ2-1, with a weak D call TRBD1 (6 bases). CDR3 length: 16 residues. Germline V gene sequence: CDR1 SEHNR, CDR2 FQNEAQ (reference sequence). Trimming took 4 bases from V and 2 from J, leaving 15 bases between them. The CDR3 nucleotides read TGTGCCAGCAGCTCGAGGGCAGGGGTCACCTACAATGAGCAGTTCTTC. Its translation is CASSSRAGVTYNEQFF.

This chain uses TRBV4-1 with TRBJ2-3; D perhaps matches TRBD1 (5 bases). The V end lost 3 bases, the J end lost 1 base, and 8 bases lay between the germline ends. Germline V gene sequence: CDR1 MGHRA, CDR2 YSYEKL. The CDR3 contains 14 residues. CDR3 nucleotides: TGCGCCAGCAGCCAGCTAGGGGGCACAGATACGCAGTATTTT. This sequence encodes CASSQLGGTDTQYF.

The V and J genes are TRBV27 and TRBJ1-1; TRBD1 might be the D (5 bases). The CDR3 contains 15 residues. The V end lost 5 bases, the J end lost 5 bases, and 18 bases lay between the germline ends. The germline gives CDR1 MNHEY, CDR2 SMNVEV (reference sequence). The CDR3 loop reads CASSLQVWGKTEAFF. CDR3 nucleotides: TGTGCCAGCAGTCTACAGGTTTGGGGGAAGACTGAAGCTTTCTTT.

The rearrangement uses TRBV7-2 and TRBJ2-1; the D call may be TRBD1 or TRBD2 (6 bases each). The CDR3 is 14 residues long. The ends were cut back, 4 bases at V and 8 bases at J, with 15 bases in the middle. Germline CDR1 SGHTA, CDR2 FQGNSA. In DNA form, the CDR3 reads TGTGCCAGCAGCTCGGACCCCGGGGGCGATGAGCAGTTCTTC. Translation gives CASSSDPGGDEQFF.

The chain combines TRBV6-5 with TRBJ1-2; D is ambiguous. CDR3 length: 13 amino acids. Trimming left V 2 bases short and J 2 bases short, with 6 bases between. Germline-derived CDR1 and CDR2 are MNHEY and SVGAGI. The DNA of the CDR3 is TGTGCCAGCAGTTACGCGGGGAACTATGGCTACACCTTC. It codes for CASSYAGNYGYTF.

This rearrangement joins TRBV7-2 to TRBJ1-5, with 9 bases that match TRBD1. Germline lookup yields CDR1 SGHTA and CDR2 FQGNSA. The CDR3 has 15 residues. Trimming cost V 5 bases and J 3 bases; bases outside gene matches: 5. The CDR3 DNA reads TGTGCCAGCAGCCTATGGACAGGGGCCAATCAGCCCCAGCATTTT. This sequence encodes CASSLWTGANQPQHF.

On this clone itself: The same CDR3 also results from other DNA sequences found in this sample. The chain couples TRBV9 to TRBJ2-5; D may be TRBD2 (6 bases). The CDR3 runs to 16 residues. Germline CDR1 reads SGDLS; CDR2 reads YYNGEE. Trimming took 0 bases from V and 1 from J, leaving 13 bases between them. The CDR3 bases are TGTGCCAGCAGCGTAGGCGGGGCGGGGCTCCAAGAGACCCAGTACTTC. Its translation is CASSVGGAGLQETQYF.

The V and J genes are TRBV6-5 and TRBJ2-1, with D perhaps TRBD1 or TRBD2 (5 bases each). Trimming cost V 8 bases and J 8 bases, with 10 bases left between them. CDR1 and CDR2 from the germline V gene are MNHEY and SVGAGI. The CDR3 consists of 11 residues. CDR3: CASEKGHEQFF. The CDR3, as DNA: TGTGCCAGCGAAAAGGGACATGAGCAGTTCTTC.

The CDR3 nucleotides read TGTGCCAGCAGCCCGGGACAGGCCACAGATACGCAGTATTTT. This translates into CASSPGQATDTQYF. The rearrangement joins TRBV5-4 to TRBJ2-3; 8 bases are a match to TRBD1. The CDR3 loop spans 14 amino acids. Germline CDR1 is SGHNT and CDR2 is YYREEE (reference sequence). Losses at the gene ends were 4 bases for V and 2 bases for J; bases not matched to a gene: 3.

This chain joins TRBV6-7 and TRBJ1-2, with D possibly matching TRBD1 (6 bases). TRBV6-7 is placed among ORFs of uncertain function. CDR3 length equals 15 residues. V lost 2 bases, J lost 2 bases, and 12 bases lay in between. DNA for the CDR3: TGTGCCAGCAGTTACCTTACAGGGACCAACTATGGCTACACCTTC. This encodes CASSYLTGTNYGYTF.

The chain joins TRBV6-6 to TRBJ2-5; D might be TRBD2 (5 bases). This CDR3 region has 16 residues. Trimming took off 2 bases at V and 5 bases at J, with 18 bases between the two ends. CDR1 and CDR2 from the germline V gene are MNHNY and SVGAGI (reference sequence). This chain's CDR3 is CASSYRLTRGGETQYF. CDR3 nucleotides: TGTGCCAGCAGTTACCGACTTACCAGAGGCGGGGAGACCCAGTACTTC.

V and J are TRBV5-1 and TRBJ2-5, with D perhaps being TRBD1 or TRBD2 (5 bases each). CDR3 size: 17 residues. Germline CDR1 SGHRS, CDR2 YFSETQ. Trimming cost V 0 bases and J 5 bases, with 20 bases left between them. CDR3 sequence (DNA): TGCGCCAGCAGCTTGGCGGTTTTGCGGGCCAACAGGGAGACCCAGTACTTC. Translating gives CASSLAVLRANRETQYF.

V is TRBV18 and J is TRBJ2-3; D remains unclear. V lost 3 bases and J lost 5, with 18 bases in between. CDR3 length: 16 residues. Looked up from germline, CDR1 is KGHSH and CDR2 is LQKENI. The CDR3 here is CASSPPGSPNRDTQYF. CDR3 nucleotide sequence: TGTGCCAGCTCACCGCCCGGGTCCCCAAATAGAGATACGCAGTATTTT.

The chain combines TRBV7-9 with TRBJ1-6; tentative D call: TRBD1 (5 bases). Trimming left V 4 bases short and J 9 bases short, with 13 bases between. The CDR3 length is 14 residues. Germline V gene data show CDR1 as SEHNR and CDR2 as FQNEAQ (reference sequence). CDR3 in DNA: TGTGCCAGCAGCTGGGACGGGGGTTTTTCACCCCTCCACTTT. It is translated as CASSWDGGFSPLHF.

The chain combines TRBV19 with TRBJ1-2, with 7 bases identical to TRBD1. Trimming at V came to 4 bases and at J to 4 bases, leaving 9 bases not matched to a gene. CDR1 is LNHDA, CDR2 SQIVND, per germline (reference sequence). The CDR3 spans 15 residues. In nucleotides, the CDR3 is TGTGCCAGTAGTACAAACCAGGGACAGCCCTATGGCTACACCTTC. Its protein is CASSTNQGQPYGYTF. The variable domain in full, completed from reference TRBV19 and TRBJ1-2, reads DGGITQSPKYLFRKEGQNVTLSCEQNLNHDAMYWYRQDPGQGLRLIYYSQIVNDFQKGDIAEGYSVSREKKESFPLTVTSAQKNPTAFYLCASSTNQGQPYGYTFGSGTRLTVV.